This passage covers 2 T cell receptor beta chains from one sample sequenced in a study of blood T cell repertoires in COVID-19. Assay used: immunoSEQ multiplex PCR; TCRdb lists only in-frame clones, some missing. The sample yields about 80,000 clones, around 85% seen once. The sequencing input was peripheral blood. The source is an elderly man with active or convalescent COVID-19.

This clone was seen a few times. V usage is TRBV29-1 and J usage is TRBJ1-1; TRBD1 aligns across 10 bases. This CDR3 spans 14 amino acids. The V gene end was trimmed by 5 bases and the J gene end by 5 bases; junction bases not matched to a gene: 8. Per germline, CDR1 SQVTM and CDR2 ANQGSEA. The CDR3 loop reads CSVTVGTGETEAFF. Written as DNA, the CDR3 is TGCAGCGTTACGGTCGGGACAGGGGAAACTGAAGCTTTCTTT.

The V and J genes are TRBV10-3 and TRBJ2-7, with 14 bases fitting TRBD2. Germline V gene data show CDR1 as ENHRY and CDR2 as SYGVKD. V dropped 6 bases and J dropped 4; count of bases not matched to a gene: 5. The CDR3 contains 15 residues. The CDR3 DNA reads TGTGCCATCAGACCAGGACTAGCGGGGGGTTACGAGCAGTACGTC. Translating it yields CAIRPGLAGGYEQYV.